Shown below are 21 T cell receptor beta chains from a single sample sequenced in a study of blood T cell repertoires in COVID-19. Some clones are missing from TCRdb's copy, which holds only in-frame ones; the method was immunoSEQ multiplex PCR. Altogether tens of thousands of clones are present, more than 65% being singletons, with the ten largest covering approximately 29%. The sample comprised peripheral blood. These receptors were obtained from a woman of 80 years or more with active or convalescent COVID-19.

V gene TRBV5-4 combines with J gene TRBJ2-3; no clear D gene. The length of the CDR3 is 15 residues. V was pared by 2 bases and J by 4 bases, with 14 bases between. CDR1 SGHNT and CDR2 YYREEE come from the germline V gene (reference sequence). CDR3 region: CASSLEAESSDTQYF. The CDR3, as DNA: TGTGCCAGCAGCTTAGAAGCCGAGTCGTCAGATACGCAGTATTTT.

The rearrangement uses TRBV19 and TRBJ2-3; 13 bases are a match to TRBD2. The germline V gene has CDR1 LNHDA and CDR2 SQIVND (reference sequence). The CDR3 has 16 amino acids. Trimming at V came to 4 bases and at J to 5 bases, leaving 6 bases not matched to a gene. The CDR3 loop reads CASSTPRLAGGDTQYF. In DNA form, the CDR3 reads TGTGCCAGTAGTACGCCCAGACTAGCGGGGGGAGATACGCAGTATTTT. The full variable domain, in which reference TRBV19 and TRBJ2-3 provide the parts outside the CDR3, is DGGITQSPKYLFRKEGQNVTLSCEQNLNHDAMYWYRQDPGQGLRLIYYSQIVNDFQKGDIAEGYSVSREKKESFPLTVTSAQKNPTAFYLCASSTPRLAGGDTQYFGPGTRLTVL.

The sample holds one count of this clone. The rearrangement links TRBV6-5 to TRBJ2-1; TRBD2 aligns across 8 bases. Looked up from germline, CDR1 is MNHEY and CDR2 is SVGAGI. The CDR3 length is 14 residues. Germline trimming cut 6 bases from V and 4 bases from J; bases unmatched to any gene: 5. The CDR3 DNA sequence: TGTGCCAGCAGCGCCCCGGGGGGGTACAATGAGCAGTTCTTC. Its protein product is CASSAPGGYNEQFF.

This clone was observed once. V and J are TRBV10-3 and TRBJ2-7; 8 positions match TRBD1. The CDR3 runs 13 residues. J gave up 5 bases and V 4 bases, and 4 bases lay outside the gene matches. CDR1 and CDR2 (germline): ENHRY, SYGVKD. The CDR3 nucleotides read TGTGCCATCAGTGTAACGGACAGGGACGAGCAGTACTTC. Its protein product is CAISVTDRDEQYF.

This clone was seen just once. The chain recombines TRBV15 with TRBJ1-3, with TRBD1 as a possible D gene (5 bases). The germline V and J ends were trimmed by 5 bases and 2 bases, with 13 bases remaining between them. The CDR3 spans 15 residues. Germline loops: CDR1 LNHNV, CDR2 YYDKDF (reference sequence). Here the CDR3 DNA reads TGTGCCACCAGCGGCCGCCGGGGGGCTGGAAACACCATATATTTT. This encodes CATSGRRGAGNTIYF.

This chain connects TRBV6-1 to TRBJ1-4, with 7 bases matching TRBD1. The V gene's germline CDR1 is MNHNS and CDR2 SASEGT. The ends lost 3 bases at V and 8 bases at J; junction bases unmatched: 3. The CDR3 loop spans 13 amino acids. CDR3 sequence: CASSDLQGEKLFF. The CDR3 region has the DNA TGTGCCAGCAGTGACCTACAGGGGGAAAAACTGTTTTTT.

The chain couples TRBV3-1 (or the pseudogene TRBV3-2) to TRBJ2-7, with TRBD1 as a possible D gene (6 bases). With 4 bases removed from V and 7 bases from J, the gap between germline ends came to 20 bases. Germline V CDR1 and CDR2: LGHDT, YNNKEL (reference sequence). The CDR3 runs 15 residues. In DNA, the CDR3 is TGTGCCAGCAGCCCCTTTCTAAGGGGGTCGGGGGAGCAGTACTTC. It yields the protein CASSPFLRGSGEQYF.

The rearrangement joins TRBV6-5 to TRBJ1-5, with D possibly TRBD1 on 5 matching bases. V lost 6 bases and J 0 bases, leaving 12 bases between the germline ends. Per germline, CDR1 MNHEY and CDR2 SVGAGI. The CDR3 length is 15 residues. The CDR3 coding sequence is TGTGCCAGCAGAATACAGGTTTATAGCAATCAGCCCCAGCATTTT. The encoded protein is CASRIQVYSNQPQHF.

J is TRBJ2-1 and V is TRBV20-1, with no clear D. Looked up from germline, CDR1 is DFQATT and CDR2 is SNEGSKA (reference sequence). The length of the CDR3 is 11 residues. V was pared by 5 bases and J by 13 bases, with 15 bases between. The CDR3 bases are TGCAGTGCTGAATTAGCTTTTGATCAGTTCTTC. The encoded protein is CSAELAFDQFF.

The genes are TRBV20-1 and TRBJ2-2, with D possibly TRBD1 on 6 matching bases. CDR3 length: 14 amino acids. The V end was cut by 3 bases, the J end by 5 bases, with 13 bases between. The V gene's germline CDR1 is DFQATT and CDR2 SNEGSKA (reference sequence). The CDR3 reads CSASPAGATGELFF. In DNA form, the CDR3 reads TGCAGTGCTAGTCCGGCAGGGGCGACCGGGGAGCTGTTTTTT.

The chain carries TRBV7-9 and TRBJ1-2, with TRBD1 as a possible D gene (5 bases). The CDR3 length is 14 residues. Trimming left V 5 bases short and J 5 bases short, with 15 bases between. Per the germline V gene, CDR1 is SEHNR and CDR2 is FQNEAQ (reference sequence). The CDR3 is CASSPSGTEYGYTF. The CDR3 DNA reads as TGTGCCAGCAGCCCCTCCGGGACTGAGTATGGCTACACCTTC.

Comments on this clone: Within the sample, other DNA sequences also encode this same CDR3. V usage is TRBV6-5 and J usage is TRBJ2-7; 8 positions match TRBD2. Germline loops: CDR1 MNHEY, CDR2 SVGAGI. The CDR3 has 15 residues. V shed 0 bases and J 4 bases; nucleotides not matched to a gene: 5. The CDR3 spells CASSYSSGGAYEQYF. The CDR3 DNA follows: TGTGCCAGCAGTTACTCCTCCGGGGGGGCTTACGAGCAGTACTTC.

This clone occurred a few times. V gene TRBV10-3 combines with J gene TRBJ1-6; 7 bases agree with TRBD1. The germline V gene has CDR1 ENHRY and CDR2 SYGVKD. The CDR3 length is 15 residues. V was clipped by 5 bases and J by 9 bases; unmatched bases: 10. The DNA of the CDR3 is TGTGCCATCAGTCGGTCGGAGGGGGCGCCTTCACCCCTCCACTTT. Residues: CAISRSEGAPSPLHF.

The chain carries TRBV15 and TRBJ1-1; 9 nucleotides agree with TRBD1. This CDR3 is 16 amino acids long. Trimming took 2 bases from V and 3 from J; bases not matched to a gene: 7. Germline V gene data show CDR1 as LNHNV and CDR2 as YYDKDF (reference sequence). CDR3 sequence (DNA): TGTGCCACCAGCAGAACCCCGGGACAGGGATACACTGAAGCTTTCTTT. It translates to CATSRTPGQGYTEAFF.

The chain carries TRBV6-5 and TRBJ2-1; D possibly corresponds to TRBD2 (6 bases). The CDR3 runs to 11 residues. Trimming cost V 4 bases and J 12 bases, with 10 bases left between them. Germline V lookup: CDR1 MNHEY, CDR2 SVGAGI. The chain's CDR3 is CASSWLGGQFF. Written as DNA, the CDR3 is TGTGCCAGCAGTTGGCTGGGGGGGCAGTTCTTC.

In this sample, this clone turned up a few times. V is TRBV2 and J is TRBJ2-3; 10 bases are shared with TRBD1. V lost 5 bases, J lost 2 bases, and 4 bases stayed unmatched. The CDR3 totals 15 residues. Germline-derived CDR1 and CDR2 are SNHLY and FYNNEI. The CDR3 DNA follows: TGTGCCAGCAGTCCTGGACAGGGGGTCACAGATACGCAGTATTTT. Translated: CASSPGQGVTDTQYF.

The chain uses TRBV10-3 and TRBJ1-4; no clear D. CDR1 is ENHRY and CDR2 is SYGVKD in the germline V gene. V was clipped by 3 bases and J by 5 bases, with 4 bases between them. The CDR3 covers 12 residues. CDR3 region: CAISDGNEKLFF. The CDR3 region has the DNA TGTGCCATCAGTGACGGGAATGAAAAACTGTTTTTT.

The gene calls are TRBV5-5 and TRBJ2-5; 9 bases line up with TRBD2. The CDR3 has 15 residues. Germline trimming cut 4 bases from V and 4 bases from J; bases unmatched to any gene: 8. Germline V lookup: CDR1 SGHKS, CDR2 YYEKEE (reference sequence). CDR3 bases: TGTGCCAGCAGCAGTCTAGCGGGGTATTCAGAGACCCAGTACTTC. It codes for CASSSLAGYSETQYF.

The V call is TRBV20-1, the J call TRBJ2-7, with 7 bases matching TRBD1. CDR3 length equals 12 residues. V gave up 3 bases and J gave up 2 bases; unmatched junction bases: 1. Looked up from germline, CDR1 is DFQATT and CDR2 is SNEGSKA (reference sequence). CDR3 coding DNA: TGCAGTGCTAGTGGGACAGCCTACGAGCAGTACTTC. Amino acids: CSASGTAYEQYF.

The J gene is TRBJ2-1, the V gene TRBV9; 9 bases align to TRBD2. Germline V lookup: CDR1 SGDLS, CDR2 YYNGEE. The CDR3 is made up of 16 amino acids. V was clipped by 3 bases and J by 3 bases; unmatched bases: 7. CDR3 in amino acids: CASSGAGTSSYNEQFF. The CDR3 DNA reads TGTGCCAGCAGCGGGGCCGGGACTAGCAGCTACAATGAGCAGTTCTTC.

This clone was counted at least ten times. The J gene is TRBJ2-2, the V gene TRBV6-2 or TRBV6-3, with D tentatively TRBD1 (5 bases). This CDR3 contains 15 residues. CDR1 MNHEY and CDR2 SVGEGT come from the germline V gene. V was clipped by 6 bases and J by 2 bases, with 13 bases between them. The CDR3, as DNA: TGTGCCAGCAGCTCATACAGGTCCAACACCGGGGAGCTGTTTTTT. It specifies CASSSYRSNTGELFF.